The clone carrying this TCR beta chain has more than one count but fewer than ten. The CDR3 extends over 14 amino acids. The V gene lost 4 bases and the J gene lost 3 bases, with 13 bases spanning the gap. Germline CDR1 and CDR2: SGHAT and FQNNGV. The data belong to a study of blood T cell repertoires in COVID-19. In the study overall: Sites in the United States, Italy and Spain provided acute and convalescent COVID-19 samples. In each case, the material was cDNA or gDNA derived from T cells, B-cell-depleted T cells, or PBMCs.

The authors' processing: Estimated nucleated cell counts came from reference gene primer amplification. Assay used: immunoSEQ multiplex PCR; TCRdb lists only in-frame clones, some missing. V and J calls and clone size are given by that table; D and trimming were obtained from the DNA. In the table there are about 140,000 clones, about 80% of which are singletons. The sequencing input was peripheral blood. The receptor comes from a human donor in a cohort sampled during active COVID-19. The chain recombines TRBV11-2 with TRBJ2-7, with D perhaps matching TRBD1 (5 bases). CDR3 DNA: TGTGCCAGCAGCTCCCCGACAGTCCTCTACGAGCAGTACTTC. This encodes CASSSPTVLYEQYF. Based on the CDR3 plus reference TRBV11-2 and TRBJ2-7, the full variable domain is EAGVAQSPRYKIIEKRQSVAFWCNPISGHATLYWYQQILGQGPKLLIQFQNNGVVDDSQLPKDRFSAERLKGVDSTLKIQPAKLEDSAVYLCASSSPTVLYEQYFGPGTRLTVT.